Below are 21 T cell receptor beta chains sequenced from a single sample in a study of T cell responses to AZD1222 COVID-19 vaccine. Profiled with immunoSEQ multiplex PCR; TCRdb holds only in-frame clones, not every one. The data contain around 120,000 clones, roughly 84% of them seen just once; the ten biggest clones take up about 29%. This specimen consisted of peripheral blood, obtained 28 days after the second AZD1222 dose. The origin of the receptors is an adult who received the AZD1222 COVID-19 vaccine.

J is TRBJ1-1 and V is TRBV2; D unclear. V was pared by 2 bases and J by 7 bases, with 11 bases between. The CDR3 has 13 residues. Germline CDR1 SNHLY, CDR2 FYNNEI. CDR3 protein: CASSERGVGEAFF. The CDR3 DNA follows: TGTGCCAGCAGTGAACGCGGGGTCGGTGAAGCTTTCTTT.

This clone has only one observation. The chain links TRBV4-1 to TRBJ1-1; a possible D gene is TRBD1 (5 bases). The length of the CDR3 is 16 residues. V was shortened by 5 bases and J by 1 base, with 17 bases between the two germline ends. Germline CDR1 and CDR2: MGHRA and YSYEKL. CDR3 DNA: TGCGCCAGCAGCAATAAATTAGGGGTCGGGAACACTGAAGCTTTCTTT. The encoded protein is CASSNKLGVGNTEAFF.

V is TRBV5-5 and J is TRBJ2-4; tentatively, D is TRBD2 (5 bases). This CDR3 region has 11 residues. CDR1 and CDR2 from the germline V gene are SGHKS and YYEKEE (reference sequence). V was clipped by 6 bases and J by 9 bases, with 10 bases between them. CDR3 nucleotides: TGTGCCAGCATCCTGGCGGGCATTCAGTACTTC. It yields the protein CASILAGIQYF.

The chain has TRBV4-1 and TRBJ1-5, with a weak D call TRBD1 (6 bases). The CDR3 covers 16 residues. Trimming left V 1 base short and J 0 bases short, with 10 bases between. Per germline, CDR1 MGHRA and CDR2 YSYEKL. The CDR3 is CASSQGTVYSNQPQHF. The DNA of the CDR3 is TGCGCCAGCAGCCAAGGGACAGTCTATAGCAATCAGCCCCAGCATTTT.

This sequence joins TRBV11-1 and TRBJ1-4; no firm D call. Germline V gene lookup returns CDR1 SGHAT and CDR2 FQDESV (reference sequence). Trimming left V 8 bases short and J 4 bases short, with 11 bases between. This CDR3 contains 13 residues. Here the CDR3 reads CASGKDINEKLFF. For the CDR3, the DNA is TGTGCCAGCGGGAAAGACATTAATGAAAAACTGTTTTTT.

DNA of the CDR3: TGTGCCAGCAGCTTAAGAGACAGGCAGTTCGGAAACACCATATATTTT. Translating gives CASSLRDRQFGNTIYF. The V call is TRBV7-8, the J call TRBJ1-3; tentatively, D is TRBD1 (6 bases). CDR1 and CDR2 (germline): SGHVS, FQNEAQ. CDR3 length: 16 residues. The V gene lost 2 bases and the J gene lost 4 bases, with 15 bases spanning the gap.

The chain combines TRBV12-5 with TRBJ2-1; TRBD1 aligns across 7 bases. The CDR3 is 15 amino acids. Trimming removed 5 bases from V and 2 bases from J; junction bases left unmatched: 6. Germline CDR1 reads LGHNT; CDR2 reads FRNRAP. CDR3 in amino acids: CASGPGQVAYNEQFF. In DNA form, the CDR3 reads TGTGCTAGTGGTCCCGGACAGGTTGCCTACAATGAGCAGTTCTTC.

The V and J genes are TRBV11-3 and TRBJ1-3; the D gene is possibly TRBD1 (5 bases). The CDR3 sequence is 16 residues long. Germline V CDR1 and CDR2: SGHNT, YENEEA. Trimming took 5 bases from V and 0 from J, leaving 14 bases between them. CDR3: CASSPGTAGSGNTIYF. CDR3 coding DNA: TGTGCCAGCAGCCCTGGGACTGCGGGCTCTGGAAACACCATATATTTT.

V and J are TRBV10-3 and TRBJ2-7; perhaps TRBD2 as D (6 bases). V lost 6 bases and J lost 6, with 9 bases in between. The CDR3 runs 11 residues. Per the germline V gene, CDR1 is ENHRY and CDR2 is SYGVKD. The DNA for the CDR3 is TGTGCCATCAGCCAGGGAGGCGAGCAGTACTTC. Protein: CAISQGGEQYF.

The chain links TRBV6-1 to TRBJ1-2, with D unclear. The CDR3 contains 16 residues. V gave up 1 base and J gave up 6 bases, with 18 bases separating them. Germline CDR1 is MNHNS and CDR2 is SASEGT. The CDR3 sequence: CASSEGSSRGLDGYTF. The CDR3 coding sequence is TGTGCCAGCAGTGAAGGGAGCAGCCGCGGGTTAGATGGCTACACCTTC.

The V and J genes are TRBV24-1 and TRBJ2-6; 8 positions agree with TRBD2. The trim removed 6 bases at V and 3 bases at J, leaving 9 bases unmatched. CDR1 and CDR2 from the germline V gene are KGHDR and SFDVKD. CDR3 length: 17 residues. CDR3 coding DNA: TGTGCCACCAGTTCCCCCCGGGGGGGCGGTGGGGCCAACGTCCTGACTTTC. Protein product: CATSSPRGGGGANVLTF.

The V gene is TRBV6-5, the J gene TRBJ2-7; 9 bases map to TRBD1. The ends lost 11 bases at V and 3 bases at J; junction bases unmatched: 8. The CDR3 has 13 residues. Germline CDR1 MNHEY, CDR2 SVGAGI. CDR3 protein: CAASGTGFYEQYF. For the CDR3, the DNA is TGTGCCGCCTCCGGGACAGGGTTCTACGAGCAGTACTTC.

J is TRBJ2-2 and V is TRBV5-5; TRBD1 or TRBD2 may be the D gene (7 bases each). The length of the CDR3 is 16 residues. Looked up from germline, CDR1 is SGHKS and CDR2 is YYEKEE (reference sequence). V was clipped by 6 bases and J by 6 bases, with 21 bases between them. This CDR3 reads CASNPPRGGVAGELFF. In DNA form, the CDR3 reads TGTGCCAGCAACCCGCCCAGGGGGGGGGTAGCCGGGGAGCTGTTTTTT. The whole variable domain, remainder taken from reference TRBV5-5 and TRBJ2-2, is DAGVTQSPTHLIKTRGQQVTLRCSPISGHKSVSWYQQVLGQGPQFIFQYYEKEERGRGNFPDRFSARQFPNYSSELNVNALLLGDSALYLCASNPPRGGVAGELFFGEGSRLTVL.

The chain employs TRBV20-1 and TRBJ1-3, with D hard to call. The CDR3 is 11 amino acids. Trimming took 7 bases from V and 2 from J, leaving 6 bases between them. In germline, CDR1 is DFQATT, CDR2 SNEGSKA (reference sequence). Here the CDR3 DNA reads TGCAGTGGCGGGGCTGGAAACACCATATATTTT. Encoded protein: CSGGAGNTIYF.

V gene TRBV4-1 combines with J gene TRBJ2-3, with 10 bases aligning to TRBD2. J was trimmed by 8 bases and V by 1 base; bases with no gene match: 6. CDR1 is MGHRA, CDR2 YSYEKL, per germline. The CDR3 is 15 amino acids. CDR3 loop: CASSQASGGAFTQYF. The CDR3, as DNA: TGCGCCAGCAGCCAAGCCAGCGGGGGGGCGTTTACGCAGTATTTT.

The V gene is TRBV16, the J gene TRBJ1-2; D remains ambiguous. Trimming took 2 bases from V and 0 from J, leaving 4 bases between them. Germline V gene lookup returns CDR1 KGHSY and CDR2 FQNENV. The CDR3 is 13 amino acids. CDR3 region: CASSQGANYGYTF. In nucleotides, the CDR3 is TGTGCCAGCAGCCAAGGGGCTAACTATGGCTACACCTTC.

This clone came up once. This chain joins TRBV9 and TRBJ1-1; TRBD1 is a possible D gene (5 bases). The CDR3 sequence is 15 residues long. V shed 0 bases and J shed 2 bases, with 11 bases lying between them. CDR1 and CDR2 from the germline V gene are SGDLS and YYNGEE. The CDR3 DNA is TGTGCCAGCAGCGTAGTGGGGACCGGTAACACTGAAGCTTTCTTT. As protein: CASSVVGTGNTEAFF.

The chain links TRBV2 to TRBJ1-1, with a tentative D call TRBD1 (6 bases). Germline V gene lookup returns CDR1 SNHLY and CDR2 FYNNEI. The CDR3 spans 13 residues. Trimming cost V 10 bases and J 3 bases, with 15 bases left between them. In DNA, the CDR3 is TGTGCCACCCCTGGGGGCGGCTACACTGAAGCTTTCTTT. Its protein is CATPGGGYTEAFF. The whole variable domain, remainder taken from reference TRBV2 and TRBJ1-1, is EPEVTQTPSHQVTQMGQEVILRCVPISNHLYFYWYRQILGQKVEFLVSFYNNEISEKSEIFDDQFSVERPDGSNFTLKIRSTKLEDSAMYFCATPGGGYTEAFFGQGTRLTVV.

The chain carries TRBV13 and TRBJ1-2, with 7 bases lining up with TRBD1. There are 15 residues in the CDR3. J lost 3 bases, V lost 4 bases, and 8 bases had no gene match. Germline CDR1 reads PRHDT; CDR2 reads FYEKMQ (reference sequence). The CDR3, as DNA: TGTGCCAGCAGCTATGACAGGGATCCTTACTATGGCTACACCTTC. It encodes CASSYDRDPYYGYTF.

The rearrangement joins TRBV2 to TRBJ2-1; 7 bases align to TRBD2. Germline V gives CDR1 SNHLY, CDR2 FYNNEI. The length of the CDR3 is 13 residues. J gave up 5 bases and V 9 bases, and 7 bases lay outside the gene matches. CDR3 protein: CASRGLVNNEQFF. DNA of the CDR3: TGTGCCAGTCGCGGACTAGTAAACAATGAGCAGTTCTTC.

This clone came up once. This sequence joins TRBV6-5 and TRBJ2-7, with TRBD1 as a possible D gene (5 bases). The germline V gene encodes CDR1 MNHEY and CDR2 SVGAGI. V lost 9 bases to trimming and J lost 2 bases, with 17 bases between them. CDR3 size: 14 residues. The CDR3 is CASGKGLWAYEQYF. Here the CDR3 DNA reads TGTGCCAGTGGGAAGGGGCTATGGGCCTACGAGCAGTACTTC.